This T cell receptor beta chain was recorded in a study of blood T cell repertoires in COVID-19. The overall study: Samples representing acute and convalescent COVID-19 were sourced from the United States, Italy and Spain. From T cells, B-cell-depleted T cells, or PBMCs came the material, which was cDNA or gDNA.

The authors' processing: How many nucleated cells were present was estimated from reference gene primer amplification. Sequencing was performed with immunoSEQ multiplex PCR; in TCRdb, only in-frame clones are kept and a portion is missing. V, J and clone size derive from that table, while D and trimming were established from the DNA sequence. The sample lists some 50,000 clones, approximately 90% seen once, with 7.5% to 9.5% in the top ten. V lost 4 bases and J lost 5; bases outside the gene matches: 5. CDR1 LNHNV and CDR2 YYDKDF come from the germline V gene (reference sequence). This CDR3 comprises 14 residues.

The sequence derives from a woman in her sixties or seventies with active COVID-19. Sequenced input: peripheral blood. The V and J genes are TRBV15 and TRBJ1-1; 9 bases map to TRBD1. The CDR3 bases are TGTGCCACCAGCATTGGACAGGGGATGACTGAAGCTTTCTTT. This encodes CATSIGQGMTEAFF. Complete variable domain (other parts from reference TRBV15 and TRBJ1-1): DAMVIQNPRYQVTQFGKPVTLSCSQTLNHNVMYWYQQKSSQAPKLLFHYYDKDFNNEADTPDNFQSRRPNTSFCFLDIRSPGLGDTAMYLCATSIGQGMTEAFFGQGTRLTVV.